This T cell receptor beta chain was identified in a study of blood T cell repertoires in COVID-19. Study context: PBMCs, B-cell-depleted T cells, or T cells provided the cDNA or gDNA that made up the material.

This clone was seen a single time. Germline V gene sequence: CDR1 SEHNR, CDR2 FQNEAQ (reference sequence). The CDR3 is made up of 15 amino acids. Trimming at V came to 5 bases and at J to 6 bases, leaving 7 bases not matched to a gene. Original data processing: Amplification of reference gene primers was used by the study to estimate nucleated cell counts. Here immunoSEQ multiplex PCR was the method, and the copy in TCRdb shows in-frame clones only, minus some. The V and J calls and clone size were taken over from that table, and D and trimming were inferred from the DNA. Altogether about 270,000 clones are present, roughly nine tenths being singletons, with the ten largest covering approximately 12%.

Sequencing was carried out using peripheral blood. The J gene is TRBJ1-6, the V gene TRBV7-9, with 7 positions matching TRBD1. This clonotype was obtained from a woman aged 25 to 39 with COVID-19, enrolled during active disease. This CDR3 reads CASSPTDRRNSPLHF. CDR3 sequence (DNA): TGTGCCAGCAGCCCTACGGACAGGCGTAATTCACCCCTCCACTTT. Full variable domain (missing parts from reference TRBV7-9 and TRBJ1-6): DTGVSQNPRHKITKRGQNVTFRCDPISEHNRLYWYRQTLGQGPEFLTYFQNEAQLEKSRLLSDRFSAERPKGSFSTLEIQRTEQGDSAMYLCASSPTDRRNSPLHFGNGTRLTVT.